This TCR beta chain came from a study of blood T cell repertoires in COVID-19. Study at large: Acute and convalescent COVID-19 samples came from the United States, Italy and Spain. Sources were T cells, B-cell-depleted T cells, or PBMCs; the material itself was cDNA or gDNA.

This clone was found a few times. The authors' processing: Reference gene primer amplification in the assay estimated nucleated cell counts. Profiled with immunoSEQ multiplex PCR; TCRdb holds only in-frame clones, not every one. That table gives V, J and clone size, and the DNA gave D and trimming. The sample includes around 140,000 clones, 80% to 90% of them seen just once. CDR3 length: 17 amino acids. The ends were cut back, 1 base at V and 2 bases at J, with 15 bases in the middle. Looked up from germline, CDR1 is SEHNR and CDR2 is FQNEAQ (reference sequence). The gene calls are TRBV7-9 and TRBJ1-5; D is uncertain. Sequenced sample: peripheral blood. The receptor comes from a man between 60 and 75 years old with active or convalescent COVID-19. This chain's CDR3 is CASSLGRRGSGNQPQHF. The CDR3 DNA sequence: TGTGCCAGCAGCTTAGGGAGGAGAGGCTCCGGCAATCAGCCCCAGCATTTT.